This T cell receptor beta chain was profiled in a study of blood T cells in healthy people across ages. CDR3 length: 15 amino acids. The germline gives CDR1 MNHEY, CDR2 SVGEGT. Trimming removed 2 bases at V and 3 bases at J, with 13 bases between. This clonotype was seen only a few times. What it binds is not known. Study-wide findings and caveats: Estimated diversity, derived from one million T cells, was regarded as an underestimate.

The second PCR ran about 6 to 11 cycles with a sample-barcoded 5' primer and J-beta primers. TCRdb called the 5' RACE reads again in MiXCR, with one record for every CDR3 protein. The sample consists of just under 750,000 distinct CDR3 sequences, roughly 20% of them appearing once. The TCR comes from a man aged 65 to 79 in good health. This chain uses TRBV6-2 or TRBV6-3 with TRBJ1-1; TRBD1 might be the D (5 bases). Specimen: blood. The CDR3 protein is CASSYGAGPDTEAFF. The CDR3 DNA reads as TGTGCCAGCAGTTACGGGGCAGGTCCTGACACTGAAGCTTTCTTT.